The next 24 T cell receptor beta chains were all read from a single sample in a study of Ad26.COV2.S vaccination and SARS-CoV-2 variants. Treatment specified: some 20 received Ad26.COV2.S at low or high dose, single or two shots; about 5 received placebo; per-sample allocation not given. Sampling took place 63 days after the first vaccine or placebo injection. This table comes from immunoSEQ multiplex PCR, and its TCRdb copy is limited to in-frame clones, with some not included. The sample consists of around 400,000 clones, 80% to 95% of them appearing once. Sequencing was performed on peripheral blood, taken in a trial of Ad26.COV2.S vaccine versus placebo. Receptors were obtained from a person between 18 and 65 years old who received the Ad26.COV2.S COVID-19 vaccine or a placebo.

CDR3 in DNA: TGTGCCACCAGTGAGACGGGTACTCAGCCCCAGCATTTT. It translates to CATSETGTQPQHF. The chain joins TRBV24-1 to TRBJ1-5, with no clear D. The V and J ends lost 4 bases and 6 bases respectively, with 9 bases between them. Germline CDR1 and CDR2: KGHDR and SFDVKD. This CDR3 is built from 13 residues.

This clone showed up just once. The chain carries TRBV2 and TRBJ2-5; 11 nucleotides align to TRBD2. This CDR3 region has 16 residues. Looked up from germline, CDR1 is SNHLY and CDR2 is FYNNEI. With V trimmed by 7 bases and J by 1 base, 8 bases remained unmatched. The CDR3 reads CASTDGGTSGQETQYF. The CDR3 nucleotides are TGTGCCAGCACAGATGGCGGGACTAGCGGCCAAGAGACCCAGTACTTC. Using reference TRBV2 and TRBJ2-5 for the parts outside the CDR3, the full variable domain is EPEVTQTPSHQVTQMGQEVILRCVPISNHLYFYWYRQILGQKVEFLVSFYNNEISEKSEIFDDQFSVERPDGSNFTLKIRSTKLEDSAMYFCASTDGGTSGQETQYFGPGTRLLVL.

This chain uses TRBV6-4 with TRBJ2-6; 8 bases map to TRBD2. The CDR3 runs 19 residues. Per the germline V gene, CDR1 is MRHNA and CDR2 is SNTAGT. Losses at the gene ends were 3 bases for V and 3 bases for J; bases not matched to a gene: 13. The CDR3 region has the DNA TGTGCCAGCAGTGAGGTCCCCGTGTGGAGCGGGGGTGGGGCCAACGTCCTGACTTTC. Residues: CASSEVPVWSGGGANVLTF.

Here the CDR3 reads CAWSAEQGPDYGYTF. For the CDR3, the DNA is TGTGCCTGGAGTGCGGAACAGGGACCTGATTATGGCTACACCTTC. The rearrangement links TRBV30 to TRBJ1-2, with D possibly TRBD1 on 6 matching bases. Germline-derived CDR1 and CDR2 are GTSNPN and SVGIG (reference sequence). The CDR3 has 15 amino acids. V dropped 1 base and J dropped 5 bases, with 17 bases sitting between them.

The chain is built from TRBV7-2 and TRBJ2-5; TRBD2 aligns across 9 bases. Trimming at V came to 2 bases and at J to 5 bases, leaving 6 bases not matched to a gene. Per germline, CDR1 SGHTA and CDR2 FQGNSA. There are 15 residues in the CDR3. Here the CDR3 reads CASSLISGSYETQYF. In DNA form, the CDR3 reads TGTGCCAGCAGCTTAATTAGCGGGAGTTATGAGACCCAGTACTTC.

The chain combines TRBV25-1 with TRBJ2-6, with D maybe TRBD2 (6 bases). CDR1 and CDR2 from the germline V gene are MGHDK and SYGVNS. Trimming removed 5 bases at V and 4 bases at J, with 12 bases between. The CDR3 is 15 residues long. The DNA for the CDR3 is TGTGCCAGCAGTCCCGGGGGTGGAGGGGCCAACGTCCTGACTTTC. Translated, it gives CASSPGGGGANVLTF. Filled out from reference TRBV25-1 and TRBJ2-6, the complete variable domain reads EADIYQTPRYLVIGTGKKITLECSQTMGHDKMYWYQQDPGMELHLIHYSYGVNSTEKGDLSSESTVSRIRTEHFPLTLESARPSHTSQYLCASSPGGGGANVLTFGAGSRLTVL.

The rearrangement links TRBV6-5 to TRBJ2-3, with 13 positions matching TRBD2. The ends lost 8 bases at V and 6 bases at J; junction bases unmatched: 8. The CDR3 spans 15 residues. Germline loops: CDR1 MNHEY, CDR2 SVGAGI. DNA of the CDR3: TGTGCCAGCTCGGGACTAGCGGGGCGGGATGATACGCAGTATTTT. Protein sequence: CASSGLAGRDDTQYF.

The rearrangement links TRBV6-2 or TRBV6-3 to TRBJ1-5; D call uncertain. Trimming pared 2 bases from V and 4 bases from J, leaving 18 bases between. The germline CDR1 and CDR2 sequences are MNHEY and SVGEGT. The length of the CDR3 is 17 residues. Here the CDR3 reads CASSYILGDGDNQPQHF. The CDR3 region has the DNA TGTGCCAGCAGTTACATTCTGGGCGACGGAGATAATCAGCCCCAGCATTTT.

The V and J genes are TRBV19 and TRBJ1-5; D is undetermined. V was shortened by 10 bases and J by 1 base, with 8 bases between the two germline ends. This CDR3 is 12 amino acids long. CDR1 LNHDA and CDR2 SQIVND come from the germline V gene (reference sequence). CDR3 coding DNA: TGTGCCACCCCCCGCAGCAATCAGCCCCAGCATTTT. It translates to CATPRSNQPQHF.

This chain uses TRBV7-8 with TRBJ2-3; D may match TRBD1 or TRBD2 (6 bases each). V was cut by 1 base and J by 6 bases, with 14 bases left in between. The CDR3 contains 15 residues. The germline gives CDR1 SGHVS, CDR2 FQNEAQ. CDR3 loop: CASSLVLGGSDTQYF. The CDR3 coding sequence is TGTGCCAGCAGCTTAGTCTTAGGGGGGTCGGATACGCAGTATTTT.

The chain is built from TRBV9 and TRBJ2-7; D gene ambiguous. With 2 bases removed from V and 5 bases from J, the gap between germline ends came to 14 bases. The CDR3 extends over 14 amino acids. The germline V gene has CDR1 SGDLS and CDR2 YYNGEE. CDR3 in DNA: TGTGCCAGCAGCGTCGGCCTACCCCAGGACGAGCAGTACTTC. Protein product: CASSVGLPQDEQYF. The variable domain in full, with the rest retrieved from reference TRBV9 and TRBJ2-7, is DSGVTQTPKHLITATGQRVTLRCSPRSGDLSVYWYQQSLDQGLQFLIQYYNGEERAKGNILERFSAQQFPDLHSELNLSSLELGDSALYFCASSVGLPQDEQYFGPGTRLTVT.

CDR3 protein: CASRSMTRGLAGVRGYNEQFF. The DNA for the CDR3 is TGTGCCAGCAGATCGATGACCCGCGGACTAGCGGGAGTCAGGGGTTACAATGAGCAGTTCTTC. The genes are TRBV27 and TRBJ2-1, with 13 bases aligning to TRBD2. Unmatched junction bases numbered 21, after V lost 6 bases and J lost 4 bases. Germline loops: CDR1 MNHEY, CDR2 SMNVEV (reference sequence). This CDR3 has 21 residues.

V usage is TRBV19 and J usage is TRBJ2-1; TRBD2 matches 8 bases. The CDR3 has 15 residues. CDR1 LNHDA and CDR2 SQIVND come from the germline V gene (reference sequence). The trim removed 5 bases at V and 3 bases at J, leaving 6 bases unmatched. CDR3 loop: CASSPSGSNYNEQFF. The CDR3 DNA reads TGTGCCAGTAGTCCGAGCGGGAGCAACTACAATGAGCAGTTCTTC. The full variable domain, with the rest looked up from reference TRBV19 and TRBJ2-1, is DGGITQSPKYLFRKEGQNVTLSCEQNLNHDAMYWYRQDPGQGLRLIYYSQIVNDFQKGDIAEGYSVSREKKESFPLTVTSAQKNPTAFYLCASSPSGSNYNEQFFGPGTRLTVL.

In its sample, this clone was seen once. The chain couples TRBV7-3 to TRBJ1-2, with 11 nucleotides matching TRBD1. The CDR3 runs to 15 residues. The germline V gene has CDR1 SGHTA and CDR2 FQGTGA. Trimming cost V 0 bases and J 3 bases; bases outside gene matches: 0. The CDR3 reads CASSLTGQGDYGYTF. For the CDR3, the DNA is TGTGCCAGCAGCTTAACGGGACAGGGGGACTATGGCTACACCTTC.

The J gene is TRBJ1-3, the V gene TRBV6-5; D is ambiguous. This CDR3 spans 16 amino acids. V was shortened by 0 bases and J by 2 bases, with 11 bases between the two germline ends. CDR1 is MNHEY, CDR2 SVGAGI, per germline. This chain's CDR3 is CASSYSGDRTGNTIYF. For the CDR3, the DNA is TGTGCCAGCAGTTACTCGGGAGACCGCACTGGAAACACCATATATTTT.

This clone was seen only a few times. The rearrangement joins TRBV14 to TRBJ2-2; D unclear. CDR1 is SGHDN and CDR2 is FVKESK in the germline V gene. The V end lost 6 bases, the J end lost 6 bases, and 11 bases lay between the germline ends. This CDR3 comprises 13 residues. The CDR3 coding sequence is TGTGCCAGCAGTCATACAAGACCCGGGGAGCTGTTTTTT. Translated, it gives CASSHTRPGELFF.

V and J are TRBV6-2 or TRBV6-3 and TRBJ2-6, with D perhaps TRBD1 (7 bases). Germline loops: CDR1 MNHEY, CDR2 SVGEGT. V was trimmed by 2 bases and J by 2 bases, leaving 10 bases between them. The CDR3 covers 16 residues. The CDR3 DNA reads as TGTGCCAGCAGTTACGGGGGGACAGCTGGGGCCAACGTCCTGACTTTC. It is translated as CASSYGGTAGANVLTF.

The V and J genes are TRBV7-3 and TRBJ2-3; D gene ambiguous. Per the germline V gene, CDR1 is SGHTA and CDR2 is FQGTGA. The CDR3 is 15 amino acids. The V end lost 1 base, the J end lost 0 bases, and 8 bases lay between the germline ends. The CDR3 protein is CASSLNSPSTDTQYF. The CDR3 nucleotides are TGTGCCAGCAGCTTAAATTCTCCCAGCACAGATACGCAGTATTTT. The whole variable domain, remainder taken from reference TRBV7-3 and TRBJ2-3, is GAGVSQTPSNKVTEKGKYVELRCDPISGHTALYWYRQSLGQGPEFLIYFQGTGAADDSGLPNDRFFAVRPEGSVSTLKIQRTERGDSAVYLCASSLNSPSTDTQYFGPGTRLTVL.

The rearrangement uses TRBV2 and TRBJ2-5; 7 bases match TRBD1. The CDR3 consists of 13 residues. The V gene end was trimmed by 6 bases and the J gene end by 6 bases; junction bases not matched to a gene: 7. CDR1 and CDR2 (germline): SNHLY, FYNNEI. The CDR3 is CASSLQGSQTQYF. As DNA, the CDR3 is TGTGCCAGCAGCCTACAGGGGAGTCAGACCCAGTACTTC.

The chain couples TRBV6-5 to TRBJ2-7; D is uncertain. CDR1 is MNHEY and CDR2 is SVGAGI in the germline V gene. V lost 6 bases and J lost 2, with 14 bases in between. The CDR3 has 14 residues. CDR3 in amino acids: CASRPDWATYEQYF. The DNA for the CDR3 is TGTGCCAGCAGACCCGACTGGGCTACCTACGAGCAGTACTTC.

The CDR3: CASTSDRGRGEQYF. The CDR3 coding sequence is TGTGCCAGCACCTCCGACAGGGGCAGGGGCGAGCAGTACTTC. This chain joins TRBV7-9 and TRBJ2-7; 8 positions match TRBD1. The V gene's germline CDR1 is SEHNR and CDR2 FQNEAQ (reference sequence). V lost 7 bases to trimming and J lost 6 bases; unmatched junction nucleotides: 11. The CDR3 loop spans 14 amino acids.

The chain has TRBV7-9 and TRBJ2-1; 9 nucleotides line up with TRBD2. Germline assignment: CDR1 SEHNR and CDR2 FQNEAQ (reference sequence). CDR3 length: 16 residues. Trimming cost V 5 bases and J 8 bases; bases outside gene matches: 13. The CDR3 reads CASSLPPGLAFHEQFF. The DNA of the CDR3 is TGTGCCAGCAGCCTCCCACCGGGACTAGCTTTTCATGAGCAGTTCTTC. The full variable domain, in which reference TRBV7-9 and TRBJ2-1 provide the parts outside the CDR3, is DTGVSQNPRHKITKRGQNVTFRCDPISEHNRLYWYRQTLGQGPEFLTYFQNEAQLEKSRLLSDRFSAERPKGSFSTLEIQRTEQGDSAMYLCASSLPPGLAFHEQFFGPGTRLTVL.

This clone came up once. This chain links TRBV19 with TRBJ2-7; TRBD2 matches at 8 bases. CDR3 length: 14 residues. Germline V gives CDR1 LNHDA, CDR2 SQIVND (reference sequence). Trimming removed 8 bases from V and 5 bases from J; junction bases left unmatched: 11. The CDR3 sequence is CASGPSGSFHEQYF. The CDR3, as DNA: TGTGCCAGTGGTCCAAGCGGGAGTTTCCACGAGCAGTACTTC.

The CDR3: CASSPSLAAGNTEAFF. The CDR3 DNA is TGTGCCAGCTCACCCTCTTTGGCTGCGGGGAACACTGAAGCTTTCTTT. The V call is TRBV18, the J call TRBJ1-1; D is undetermined. This CDR3 is built from 16 residues. The ends were cut back, 3 bases at V and 1 base at J, with 15 bases in the middle. Germline assignment: CDR1 KGHSH and CDR2 LQKENI.